This T cell receptor (beta chain) was observed in a study of identical twins. Using its own MiXCR run on the 5' RACE reads, TCRdb lists one record per CDR3 protein. In the table there are more than 1.5 million distinct CDR3 sequences, less than 40% of which are singletons. About this clonotype itself: At one boundary the junction diverges from the germline segment, which might be a read error.

The CDR3 extends over 15 amino acids. The V gene's germline CDR1 is SSHAT and CDR2 FNYEAQ (reference sequence). This clonotype was obtained from a newborn girl in good health. The J gene is TRBJ2-7, the V gene TRBV7-7, with D unclear. The sequenced sample was cord blood. CDR3 coding DNA: TGTGCTAGCAGCTTACGACTGGACCCCTACAATGAGCAGTACTTC. Its protein is CASSLRLDPYNEQYF.